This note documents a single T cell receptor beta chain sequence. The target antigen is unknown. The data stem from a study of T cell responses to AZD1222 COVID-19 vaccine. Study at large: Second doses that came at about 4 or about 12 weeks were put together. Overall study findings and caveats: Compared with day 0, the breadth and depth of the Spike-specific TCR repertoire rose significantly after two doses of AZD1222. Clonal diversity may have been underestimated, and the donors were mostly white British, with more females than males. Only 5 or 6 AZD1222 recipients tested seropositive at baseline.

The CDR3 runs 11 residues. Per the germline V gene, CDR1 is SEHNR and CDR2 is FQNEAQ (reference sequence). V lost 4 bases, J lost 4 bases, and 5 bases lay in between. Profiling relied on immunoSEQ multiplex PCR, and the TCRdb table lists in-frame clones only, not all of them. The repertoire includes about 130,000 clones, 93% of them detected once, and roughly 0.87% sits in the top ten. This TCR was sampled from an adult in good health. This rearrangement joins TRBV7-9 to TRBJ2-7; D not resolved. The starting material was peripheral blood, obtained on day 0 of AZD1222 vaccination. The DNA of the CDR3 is TGTGCCAGCAGCTCAAATTACGAGCAGTACTTC. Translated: CASSSNYEQYF.